This T cell receptor beta chain was found in a study of cytomegalovirus exposure and HLA in healthy donors (dated 2017 in TCRdb). In terms of the full investigation: An earlier analysis of roughly 500 of the donors reported approximately 290 Gb of sequence data and 117 million unique TCR beta sequences from 150 million to 200 million T cells. To decide whether each TCR beta V gene segment behaved as functional or pseudogenic, an earlier analysis of approximately 620 of the donors relied on high-throughput TCR beta sequencing. Along with the approximately 700-subject first cohort, a separate validation cohort of over a hundred different subjects was used. To predict cytomegalovirus infection status, the study brought together high-throughput TCR immunosequencing, statistical association of individual TCRs with disease status, and machine learning. Rather than drawing on any new phenotypic data, the later analysis identified candidate immune exposures from TCR beta sequences and the way those sequences occurred across donors. Of the roughly 400 genotyped donors, 65% to 90% were placed in the genetic ancestry cluster associated with self-reported Caucasian donors. Among about 370 genotyped donors of the cohort, an average of approximately 220,000 unique TCR beta nucleotide sequences was sequenced per donor, of which approximately 18% were non-productive. The number of donors typed differed by locus, with roughly 629-640 for A, B, C, DRB1 and DQB1, 522 for DQA1, 600 to 610 for DPA1, and approximately 470 for DPB1. A later analysis re-examined previously published TCR beta repertoires from 500 to 700 donors and added high-resolution HLA genotyping to investigate patterns of TCR occurrence. Roughly 300 gigabases of sequencing data and tens of millions of unique TCR sequences made up an early release that covered roughly 670 HLA-typed donors. The study aimed to test whether cataloging public T cell receptors could reveal signatures of past pathogen exposure. Several DR-DQ haplotypes were handled as single units for association and clustering because linkage in the cohort was strong. All discovery cohort repertoires had been generated using a single sequencing platform. Donor age, sex, ethnicity and CMV serostatus were compiled alongside the repertoire data. Both class I and class II loci were covered by HLA typing, at four-digit resolution. Genome-wide SNP genotypes for about 65% of the 666 donors were used in a later genetic analysis, which treated that subset as a discovery cohort. Using immunosequencing, the study profiled T cell repertoires from around 670 subjects and related those repertoires to cytomegalovirus serostatus. Broader findings and caveats from the paper: A further reported finding was that TCR beta sequences accurately predicted the HLA-A and HLA-B alleles for most subjects in the first cohort. According to a later analysis, most CMV-associated TCR beta chains appeared to be HLA-restricted, and the HLA associations seemed to be driven largely by CMV exposure. Because HLA typing was missing for some donors at each locus, association tests included only the typed subset. A later analysis reported that several top co-occurrence clusters appeared linked to parvovirus B19, influenza, CMV and Epstein-Barr virus. A later genetic analysis associated a missense DCLRE1C variant with V-gene and J-gene trimming of TCR beta chains, and an independent cohort replicated the association. Three of the identified cytomegalovirus-associated TCR beta chains were confirmed in vitro to be specific for cytomegalovirus antigens. Only TCR beta chains were sequenced in this cohort, and the absence of alpha or paired-chain data limited detectable features. A total of roughly 160 TCR beta chains were listed by the study as associated with cytomegalovirus. In a later genetic analysis, fewer N-insertions in productive TCRs were reported among donors in an Asian-associated ancestry cluster than the approximately 710-donor mean. A cluster of highly shared sequence variants was judged likely to be a technical artifact of the sequencing pipeline. For the cohort, immune exposure information was limited to CMV serostatus. In a later analysis, TCR association rates were found to vary across HLA loci, with the most associated TCRs seen for DRB1 alleles and the fewest for HLA-C alleles. Linkage disequilibrium might explain the correlated functional status among segregating V segments, but an unknown experimental factor could not be ruled out. Because the 87-base-pair reads could not distinguish some IMGT-functional V segments, including TRBV6-2 and TRBV6-3, those segments were excluded. Across donors, most TCR sequences were observed very rarely, whereas some public TCRs were present in many individuals. Specific HLA alleles were associated with 16,951 TCR beta sequences at a false discovery rate of 0.05 in a later analysis. According to the authors, the approach could potentially be generalized to other disease states and immunological phenotypes. An earlier analysis of approximately 500 of the donors showed that most TCR beta V segments appeared in productive rearrangements either about 90% or about 30% of the time, which broadly matched IMGT annotations. When HLA alleles, especially DR and DQ, strongly co-occurred, attributing TCR associations to individual alleles was difficult. The classifier was reported to diagnose cytomegalovirus status with high specificity and sensitivity in both the original and validation cohorts. Compared with equally common non-associated chains, HLA-associated TCR beta chains in a later analysis were more clonally expanded and had lower generation probabilities. The earlier analysis of fewer than 750 of the donors excluded approximately 15 rarely observed V segments, including chromosome 9 orphons, because counts were too low. Presence/absence analyses assumed roughly uniform sequencing depth across donors, an assumption that may not hold.

The library was made by the immunoSEQ multiplex PCR assay. For the multiplex PCR, a mixture combining 60 forward primers for TCR Vbeta segments and 13 reverse primers for TCR Jbeta segments was used. Amplification of the CDR3 region of rearranged TCR beta genes was performed with a multiplex PCR assay on genomic DNA. The Illumina HiSeq System was used to sequence the amplified TCR beta libraries as 87-base-pair reads. The authors processed their data as follows. A later analysis tallied 75 million to 95 million unique TCR beta chains across the approximately 670 repertoires, and around 9.9 million of those chains were shared by two or more donors. Raw reads were error-corrected and collapsed into unique sequences by a nearest-neighbor algorithm in which closely related sequences were merged to remove PCR and sequencing errors. Alignment of CDR3 sequences to IMGT reference sequences was used to assign V, D and J gene segments. Each retained sequence needed at least a six-nucleotide match to both a V gene segment and a J gene segment. Rearrangements were called productive when the CDR3 lacked stop codons and stayed in frame with V and J; all others were non-productive. CDR3 was defined according to IMGT convention as the region running from the second conserved V-encoded cysteine to the conserved J-encoded phenylalanine. The earlier analysis of about 570 of the donors excluded any sequence lacking an unambiguous match to a single V gene segment. An earlier analysis of fewer than 750 of the donors called V segments functional above 56.7% productive rearrangements and segregating when the between-donor standard deviation exceeded 5%. To diagnose cytomegalovirus status from the catalog of TCR beta chain sequences, a statistical classification framework was built. A later analysis assigned V and J genes by comparing TCR nucleotide sequences with IMGT/GENE-DB human TR gene sequences. In a later analysis, CDR3 sequences and most-parsimonious VDJ recombination scenarios were assigned using the TCRdist pipeline. In a later analysis, each TCR beta chain was defined by its CDR3 amino acid sequence together with its V-gene family, and reads without a unique V-gene family were excluded. A later analysis removed 450 to 600 highly shared, low-generation-probability nucleotide sequences to deal with suspected cross-contamination and a sequencing artifact. A later analysis calculated a clonal expansion index for each public chain from normalized within-repertoire ranks of inferred template counts. A later analysis computed generation probabilities with a VDJ recombination model fitted to out-of-frame rearrangements, and checked the results against IGoR. A later analysis scored TCR-TCR, TCR-HLA and TCR-CMV co-occurrence with hypergeometric tests, applying a repertoire-size bias correction to TCR pairs. To estimate false discovery rates, a later analysis permuted the HLA or CMV assignments 20 times. In a later analysis, co-occurring TCRs were grouped using DBSCAN, with TCRdist sequence similarity added in when clustering inside HLA-allele-positive subsets. Co-occurrence clustering excluded repertoires with fewer than 30,000 or more than 120,000 public chains, plus five with anomalous nucleotide sharing. TCRdb holds this immuneACCESS table with in-frame rearrangements only. Some clones are missing; in checked studies, unresolved V genes explain under half, and the rest has no known cause. V and J calls and clone size are as listed in that table; D and trimming were resolved from the DNA. The sample profile shows approximately 160,000 clones; more than 65% of them were found once. The top ten constitute approximately 1.2% of the sample.

In total, 630 or so healthy bone marrow donors made up the cohort. Cohort members were all nominally healthy when sampled, although unrecorded immune exposures were likely present. The donor was CMV seropositive and belonged to the group of around 300 seropositive cohort members. A peripheral blood sample was provided by each donor, and peripheral blood mononuclear cells were used for TCR beta sequencing. The Qiagen DNeasy Blood Extraction Kit was used to extract genomic DNA from the blood cell samples. The germline V gene supplies CDR1 SNHLY and CDR2 FYNNEI. Spanning cysteine to phenylalanine, the CDR3 consists of 15 amino acids. Of all the DNA, just the CDR3 is kept, 45 bases in frame from base 1. V ends up 4 bases short and J 5 bases short, with an unmatched junction base count of 3. In the case of this clone: Its specific antigen is unknown. Base qualities are not provided; no much larger clone lies one nucleotide away.

Sequenced: PBMCs. This sequence uses TRBV2 and TRBJ2-5, and 14 bases in between align with TRBD2. The source of this sequence is a man over 45 in good health and CMV-seropositive. CDR3 region: CASSAGTSGSETQYF. The sequenced DNA: TGTGCCAGCAGTGCGGGGACTAGCGGGAGTGAGACCCAGTACTTC. This CDR3, with the reference TRBV2 and TRBJ2-5 proteins standing in past its ends, gives the full variable domain EPEVTQTPSHQVTQMGQEVILRCVPISNHLYFYWYRQILGQKVEFLVSFYNNEISEKSEIFDDQFSVERPDGSNFTLKIRSTKLEDSAMYFCASSAGTSGSETQYFGPGTRLLVL.